This T cell receptor beta chain was sequenced for a study of T cell responses to AZD1222 COVID-19 vaccine. Study-level points and caveats: It should be noted that donors were predominantly white British and more often female, and clonal diversity was possibly underestimated.

In the case of this clone: What it recognizes is unknown.

This CDR3 has 16 residues. In germline, CDR1 is SEHNR, CDR2 FQNEAQ (reference sequence). The V gene lost 3 bases and the J gene lost 6 bases, with 19 bases spanning the gap. TCRdb's copy holds only in-frame clones and misses some; the assay was immunoSEQ multiplex PCR. The sample has about 42,000 clones, about nine tenths seen once. The J gene is TRBJ2-3, the V gene TRBV7-9, with a weak D call TRBD2 (7 bases). This clonotype was obtained from an adult who received the AZD1222 COVID-19 vaccine. Sequencing used peripheral blood, obtained 28 days after the second AZD1222 dose. This chain's CDR3 is CASSFDVAGAGDTQYF. DNA of the CDR3: TGTGCCAGCAGCTTTGACGTGGCGGGGGCTGGGGATACGCAGTATTTT.